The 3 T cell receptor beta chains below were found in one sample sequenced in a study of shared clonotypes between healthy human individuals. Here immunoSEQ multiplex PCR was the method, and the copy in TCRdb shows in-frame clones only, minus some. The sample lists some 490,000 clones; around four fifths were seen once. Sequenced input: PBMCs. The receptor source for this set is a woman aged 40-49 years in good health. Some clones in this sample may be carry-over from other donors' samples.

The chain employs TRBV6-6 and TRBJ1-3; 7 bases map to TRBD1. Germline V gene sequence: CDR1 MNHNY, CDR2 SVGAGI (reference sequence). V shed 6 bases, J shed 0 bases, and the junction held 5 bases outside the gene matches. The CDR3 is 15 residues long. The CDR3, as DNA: TGTGCCAGCAGGTCCCAGGGGGACTCTGGAAACACCATATATTTT. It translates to CASRSQGDSGNTIYF.

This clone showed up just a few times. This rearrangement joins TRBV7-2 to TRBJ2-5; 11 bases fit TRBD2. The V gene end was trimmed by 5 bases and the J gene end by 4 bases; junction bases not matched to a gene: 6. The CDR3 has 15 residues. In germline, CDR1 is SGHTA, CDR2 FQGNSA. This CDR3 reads CASSQTSGEIETQYF. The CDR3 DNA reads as TGTGCCAGCAGCCAGACTAGCGGGGAGATAGAGACCCAGTACTTC.

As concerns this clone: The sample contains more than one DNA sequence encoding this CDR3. The CDR3, as DNA: TGCGCCAGCAGCTTGGGGAGCCAAGAGACCCAGTACTTC. Its translation: CASSLGSQETQYF. The rearrangement uses TRBV5-1 and TRBJ2-5; D gene uncertain. Looked up from germline, CDR1 is SGHRS and CDR2 is YFSETQ. The germline V and J ends were trimmed by 0 bases and 1 base, with 4 bases remaining between them. The CDR3 totals 13 residues.